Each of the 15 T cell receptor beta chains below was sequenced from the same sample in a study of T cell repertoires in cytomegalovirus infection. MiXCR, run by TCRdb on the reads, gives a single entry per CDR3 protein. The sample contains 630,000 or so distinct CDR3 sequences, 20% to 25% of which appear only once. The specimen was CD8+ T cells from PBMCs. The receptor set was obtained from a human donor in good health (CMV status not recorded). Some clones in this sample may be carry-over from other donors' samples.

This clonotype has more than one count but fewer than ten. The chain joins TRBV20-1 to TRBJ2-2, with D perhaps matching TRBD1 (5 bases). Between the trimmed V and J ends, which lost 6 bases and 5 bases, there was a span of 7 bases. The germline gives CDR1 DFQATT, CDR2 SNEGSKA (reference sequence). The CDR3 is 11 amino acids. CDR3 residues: CSAQGTGELFF. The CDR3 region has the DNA TGCAGTGCCCAGGGTACCGGGGAGCTGTTTTTT.

The CDR3 protein is CASSLEEQGKDTQYF. In DNA form, the CDR3 reads TGCGCCAGCAGCTTGGAGGAACAGGGTAAAGATACGCAGTATTTT. V usage is TRBV5-1 and J usage is TRBJ2-3; maybe TRBD1 (6 bases). Germline V gives CDR1 SGHRS, CDR2 YFSETQ. The CDR3 consists of 15 residues. Trimming took off 0 bases at V and 5 bases at J, with 13 bases between the two ends.

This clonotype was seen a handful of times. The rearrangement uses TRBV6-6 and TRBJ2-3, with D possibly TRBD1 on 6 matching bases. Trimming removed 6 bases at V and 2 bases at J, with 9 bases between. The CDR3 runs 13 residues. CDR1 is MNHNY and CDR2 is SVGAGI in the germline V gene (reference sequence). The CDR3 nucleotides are TGTGCCAGCAGCGACAGGTACACAGATACGCAGTATTTT. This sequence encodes CASSDRYTDTQYF.

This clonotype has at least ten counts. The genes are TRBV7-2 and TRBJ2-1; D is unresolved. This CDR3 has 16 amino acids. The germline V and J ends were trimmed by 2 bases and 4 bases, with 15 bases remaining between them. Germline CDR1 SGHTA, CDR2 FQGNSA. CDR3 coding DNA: TGTGCCAGCAGCTTATCGGCCCGAATTTTATACAATGAGCAGTTCTTC. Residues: CASSLSARILYNEQFF. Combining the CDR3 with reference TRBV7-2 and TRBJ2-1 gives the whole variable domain GAGVSQSPSNKVTEKGKDVELRCDPISGHTALYWYRQSLGQGLEFLIYFQGNSAPDKSGLPSDRFSAERTGGSVSTLTIQRTQQEDSAVYLCASSLSARILYNEQFFGPGTRLTVL.

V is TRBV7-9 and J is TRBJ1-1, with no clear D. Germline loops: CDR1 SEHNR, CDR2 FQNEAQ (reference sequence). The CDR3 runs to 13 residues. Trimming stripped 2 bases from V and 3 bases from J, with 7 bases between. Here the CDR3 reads CASSLTPDTEAFF. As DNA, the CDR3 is TGTGCCAGCAGCTTAACACCCGACACTGAAGCTTTCTTT.

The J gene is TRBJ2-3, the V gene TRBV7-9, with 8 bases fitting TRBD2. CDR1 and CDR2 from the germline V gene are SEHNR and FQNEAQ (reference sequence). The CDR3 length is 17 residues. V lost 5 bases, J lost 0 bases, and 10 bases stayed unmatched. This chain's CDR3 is CASSRPSGGKSTDTQYF. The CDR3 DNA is TGTGCCAGCAGCCGTCCGAGCGGGGGAAAAAGCACAGATACGCAGTATTTT. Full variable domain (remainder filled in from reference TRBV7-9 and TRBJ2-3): DTGVSQNPRHKITKRGQNVTFRCDPISEHNRLYWYRQTLGQGPEFLTYFQNEAQLEKSRLLSDRFSAERPKGSFSTLEIQRTEQGDSAMYLCASSRPSGGKSTDTQYFGPGTRLTVL.

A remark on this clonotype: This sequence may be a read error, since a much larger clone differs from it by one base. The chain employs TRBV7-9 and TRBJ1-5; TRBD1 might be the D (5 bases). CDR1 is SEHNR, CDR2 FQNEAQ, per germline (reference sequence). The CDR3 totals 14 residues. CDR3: CVSSLGIGEEPQHF. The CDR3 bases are TGTGTCAGCAGCTTAGGTATAGGGGAAGAGCCCCAGCATTTT.

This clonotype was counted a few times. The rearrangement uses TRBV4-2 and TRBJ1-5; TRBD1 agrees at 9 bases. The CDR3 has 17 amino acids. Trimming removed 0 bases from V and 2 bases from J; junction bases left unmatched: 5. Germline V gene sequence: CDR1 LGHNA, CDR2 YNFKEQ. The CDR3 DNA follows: TGTGCCAGCAGCCAAGAGGGACAGGGCTTTGGCAATCAGCCCCAGCATTTT. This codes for CASSQEGQGFGNQPQHF.

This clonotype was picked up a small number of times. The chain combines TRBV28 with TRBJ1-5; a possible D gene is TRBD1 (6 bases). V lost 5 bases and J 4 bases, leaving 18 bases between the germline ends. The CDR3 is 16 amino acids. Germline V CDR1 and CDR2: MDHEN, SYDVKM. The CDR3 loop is CASSPPPQGWNQPQHF. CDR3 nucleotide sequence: TGTGCCAGCAGTCCCCCCCCACAGGGATGGAATCAGCCCCAGCATTTT. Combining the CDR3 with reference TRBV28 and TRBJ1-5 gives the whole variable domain DVKVTQSSRYLVKRTGEKVFLECVQDMDHENMFWYRQDPGLGLRLIYFSYDVKMKEKGDIPEGYSVSREKKERFSLILESASTNQTSMYLCASSPPPQGWNQPQHFGDGTRLSIL.

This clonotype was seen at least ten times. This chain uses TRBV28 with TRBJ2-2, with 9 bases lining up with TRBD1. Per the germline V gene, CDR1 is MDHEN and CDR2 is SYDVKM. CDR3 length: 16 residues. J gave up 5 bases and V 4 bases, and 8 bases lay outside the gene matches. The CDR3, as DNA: TGTGCCAGCAGTTCCCACGGGACAGGGCGGACCGGGGAGCTGTTTTTT. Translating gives CASSSHGTGRTGELFF.

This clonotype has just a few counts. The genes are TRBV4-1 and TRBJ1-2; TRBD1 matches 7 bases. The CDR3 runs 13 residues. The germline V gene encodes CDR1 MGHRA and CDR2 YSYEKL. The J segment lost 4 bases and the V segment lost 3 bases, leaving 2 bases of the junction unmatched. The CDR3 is CASSQGQSYGYTF. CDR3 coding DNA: TGCGCCAGCAGCCAGGGACAGAGCTATGGCTACACCTTC.

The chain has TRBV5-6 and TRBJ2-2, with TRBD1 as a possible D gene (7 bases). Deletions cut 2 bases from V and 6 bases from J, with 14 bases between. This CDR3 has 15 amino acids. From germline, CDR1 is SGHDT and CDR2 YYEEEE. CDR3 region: CASSLRQGGSGELFF. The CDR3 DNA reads TGTGCCAGCAGCTTAAGACAGGGAGGCTCCGGGGAGCTGTTTTTT.

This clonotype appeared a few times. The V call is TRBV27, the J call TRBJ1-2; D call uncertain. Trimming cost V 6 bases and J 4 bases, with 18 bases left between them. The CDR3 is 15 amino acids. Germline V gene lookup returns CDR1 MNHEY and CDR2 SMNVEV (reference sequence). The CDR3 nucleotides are TGTGCCAGCAGAGTCTATAGCGGGGAAAGCTATGGCTACACCTTC. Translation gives CASRVYSGESYGYTF.

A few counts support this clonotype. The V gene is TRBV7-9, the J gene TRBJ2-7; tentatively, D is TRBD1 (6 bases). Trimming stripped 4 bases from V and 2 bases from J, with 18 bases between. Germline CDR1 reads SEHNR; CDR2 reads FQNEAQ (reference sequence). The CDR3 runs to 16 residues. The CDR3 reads CASSWPGHTPTYEQYF. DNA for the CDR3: TGTGCCAGCAGCTGGCCGGGACATACTCCAACCTACGAGCAGTACTTC.

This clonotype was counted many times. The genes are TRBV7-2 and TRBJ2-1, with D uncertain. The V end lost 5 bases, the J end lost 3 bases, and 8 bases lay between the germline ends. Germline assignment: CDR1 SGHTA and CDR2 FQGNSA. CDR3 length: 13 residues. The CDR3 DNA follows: TGTGCCAGCAGCCCCCTCGGCTACAATGAGCAGTTCTTC. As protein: CASSPLGYNEQFF.